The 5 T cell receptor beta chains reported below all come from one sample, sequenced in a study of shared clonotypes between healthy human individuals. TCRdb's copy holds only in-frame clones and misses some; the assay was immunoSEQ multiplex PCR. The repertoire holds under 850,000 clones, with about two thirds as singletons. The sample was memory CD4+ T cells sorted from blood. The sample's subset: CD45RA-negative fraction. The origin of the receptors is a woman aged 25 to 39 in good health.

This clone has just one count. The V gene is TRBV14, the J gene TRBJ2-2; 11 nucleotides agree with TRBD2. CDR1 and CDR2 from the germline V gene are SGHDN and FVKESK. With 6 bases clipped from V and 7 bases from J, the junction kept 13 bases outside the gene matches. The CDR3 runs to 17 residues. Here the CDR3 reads CASRPTSGSRRDGELFF. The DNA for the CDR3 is TGTGCCAGCAGACCCACTAGCGGGAGTAGAAGGGACGGGGAGCTGTTTTTT. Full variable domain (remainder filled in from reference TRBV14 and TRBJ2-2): EAGVTQFPSHSVIEKGQTVTLRCDPISGHDNLYWYRRVMGKEIKFLLHFVKESKQDESGMPNNRFLAERTGGTYSTLKVQPAELEDSGVYFCASRPTSGSRRDGELFFGEGSRLTVL.

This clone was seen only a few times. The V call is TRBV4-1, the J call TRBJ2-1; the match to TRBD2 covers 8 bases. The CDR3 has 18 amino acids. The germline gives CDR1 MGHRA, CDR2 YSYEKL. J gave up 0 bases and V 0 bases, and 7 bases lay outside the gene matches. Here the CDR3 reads CASSQDAGSGSSYNEQFF. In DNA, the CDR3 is TGCGCCAGCAGCCAAGATGCCGGGAGCGGGAGCTCCTACAATGAGCAGTTCTTC.

Here the CDR3 DNA reads TGCGCCAGCAGCCAAGCTTTGATGGGACAGAGAACAGATACGCAGTATTTT. Amino acid sequence: CASSQALMGQRTDTQYF. V and J are TRBV4-1 and TRBJ2-3; 7 bases are a match to TRBD1. Germline V gene sequence: CDR1 MGHRA, CDR2 YSYEKL. This CDR3 has 17 amino acids. Trimming removed 1 base from V and 3 bases from J; junction bases left unmatched: 10.

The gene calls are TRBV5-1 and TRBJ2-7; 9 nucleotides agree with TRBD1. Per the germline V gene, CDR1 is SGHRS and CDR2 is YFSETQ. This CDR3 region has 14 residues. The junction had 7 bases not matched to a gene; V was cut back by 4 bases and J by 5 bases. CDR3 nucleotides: TGCGCCAGCAGCGCCGGGACAGGGTCCCACGAGCAGTACTTC. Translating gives CASSAGTGSHEQYF.

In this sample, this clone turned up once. As DNA, the CDR3 is TGTGCCAGCAGCCCCCCGGGAACGAACACTGAAGCTTTCTTT. Translating gives CASSPPGTNTEAFF. The chain combines TRBV5-6 with TRBJ1-1; D not certain. CDR3 length: 14 amino acids. Germline loops: CDR1 SGHDT, CDR2 YYEEEE. V dropped 4 bases and J dropped 1 base, with 11 bases sitting between them.